The source of this TCR beta chain is a study of cytomegalovirus exposure and HLA in healthy donors. PCR amplification relied on 60 Vbeta primers (plus 13 Jbeta primers). TCRdb keeps only in-frame clones here, not all; method: immunoSEQ multiplex PCR. The sample consists of under 140,000 clones, 65% to 80% of them appearing once. Trimming took off 9 bases at V and 1 base at J, with 16 bases between the two ends. Germline V gene sequence: CDR1 SGHNT, CDR2 YYREEE (reference sequence). The CDR3 sequence is 14 residues long. Material: PBMCs. The sequence derives from a woman aged 55 to 70 in good health and CMV-seropositive. The genes are TRBV5-4 and TRBJ2-5; the D gene is possibly TRBD2 (6 bases). CDR3 in DNA: TGTGCCACCACCCAGGGAGGCATCCAAGAGACCCAGTACTTC. This encodes CATTQGGIQETQYF.